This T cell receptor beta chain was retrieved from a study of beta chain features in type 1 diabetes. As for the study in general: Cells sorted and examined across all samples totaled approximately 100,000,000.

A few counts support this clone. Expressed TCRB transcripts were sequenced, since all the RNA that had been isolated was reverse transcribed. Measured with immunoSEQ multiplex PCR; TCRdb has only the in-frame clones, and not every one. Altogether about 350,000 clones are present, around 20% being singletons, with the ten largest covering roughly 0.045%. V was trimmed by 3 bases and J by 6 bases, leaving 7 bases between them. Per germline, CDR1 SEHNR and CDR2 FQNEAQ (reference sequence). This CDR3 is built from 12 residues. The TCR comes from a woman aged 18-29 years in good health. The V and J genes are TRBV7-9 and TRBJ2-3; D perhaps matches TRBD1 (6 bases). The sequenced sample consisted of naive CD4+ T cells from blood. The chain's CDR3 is CASSLGADTQYF. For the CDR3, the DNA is TGTGCCAGCAGCTTGGGGGCGGATACGCAGTATTTT.